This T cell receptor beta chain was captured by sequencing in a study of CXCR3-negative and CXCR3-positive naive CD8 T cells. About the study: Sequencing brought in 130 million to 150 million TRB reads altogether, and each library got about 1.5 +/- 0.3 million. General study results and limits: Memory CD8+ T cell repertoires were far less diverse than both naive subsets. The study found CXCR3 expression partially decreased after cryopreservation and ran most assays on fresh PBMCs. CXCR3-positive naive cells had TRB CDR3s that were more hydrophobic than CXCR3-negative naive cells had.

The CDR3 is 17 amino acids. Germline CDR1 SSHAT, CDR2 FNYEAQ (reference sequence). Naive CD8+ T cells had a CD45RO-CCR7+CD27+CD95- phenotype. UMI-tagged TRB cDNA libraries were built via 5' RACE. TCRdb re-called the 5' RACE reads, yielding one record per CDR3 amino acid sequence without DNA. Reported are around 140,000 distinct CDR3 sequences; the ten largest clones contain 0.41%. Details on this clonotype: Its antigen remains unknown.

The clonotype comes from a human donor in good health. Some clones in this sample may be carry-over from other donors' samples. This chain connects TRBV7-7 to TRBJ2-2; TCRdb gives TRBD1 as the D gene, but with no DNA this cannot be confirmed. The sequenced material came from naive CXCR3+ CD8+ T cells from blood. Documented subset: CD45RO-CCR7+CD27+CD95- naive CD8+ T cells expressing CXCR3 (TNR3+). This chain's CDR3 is CASSLSDRGLAAGELFF.